One and the same sample provided the 27 T cell receptor beta chains below, sequenced in a study of blood T cell repertoires in COVID-19. Here immunoSEQ multiplex PCR was the method, and the copy in TCRdb shows in-frame clones only, minus some. The sample carries over 150,000 clones, roughly 84% recorded once. The specimen sequenced was peripheral blood. The origin of the receptors is a man aged 55-75 years with COVID-19, enrolled during active disease.

In this sample, this clone turned up a few times. The chain is built from TRBV5-1 and TRBJ1-1, with 8 bases matching TRBD1. Germline values: CDR1 SGHRS, CDR2 YFSETQ. Trimming took 3 bases from V and 6 from J; bases not matched to a gene: 7. The CDR3 runs 14 residues. The CDR3 is CASSSGQGLAEAFF. The CDR3 DNA follows: TGCGCCAGCAGCTCCGGACAGGGCCTGGCTGAAGCTTTCTTT.

The sample holds a few counts of this clone. The CDR3 sequence is CASSLGGRGTEAFF. The CDR3 bases are TGTGCCAGCAGCTTAGGTGGCAGGGGGACTGAAGCTTTCTTT. The chain uses TRBV7-2 and TRBJ1-1, with 7 bases lining up with TRBD1. The CDR3 consists of 14 residues. Trimming removed 1 base from V and 5 bases from J; junction bases left unmatched: 4. Looked up from germline, CDR1 is SGHTA and CDR2 is FQGNSA. The full variable domain, with the rest looked up from reference TRBV7-2 and TRBJ1-1, is GAGVSQSPSNKVTEKGKDVELRCDPISGHTALYWYRQSLGQGLEFLIYFQGNSAPDKSGLPSDRFSAERTGGSVSTLTIQRTQQEDSAVYLCASSLGGRGTEAFFGQGTRLTVV.

This rearrangement joins TRBV18 to TRBJ1-5; no firm D call. This CDR3 has 15 residues. The ends were cut back, 4 bases at V and 6 bases at J, with 16 bases in the middle. From germline, CDR1 is KGHSH and CDR2 LQKENI. The CDR3, as DNA: TGTGCCAGCTCACGGTCCGCGGGTCCGGCTCAGCCCCAGCATTTT. This sequence encodes CASSRSAGPAQPQHF.

The chain couples TRBV19 to TRBJ1-2, with 12 bases fitting TRBD1. CDR1 LNHDA and CDR2 SQIVND come from the germline V gene (reference sequence). This CDR3 spans 13 amino acids. V lost 10 bases and J lost 6; bases outside the gene matches: 6. The CDR3 DNA sequence: TGTGCCACCAGGGACAGGGGGCTAAATGGCTACACCTTC. The encoded protein is CATRDRGLNGYTF.

The chain joins TRBV7-8 to TRBJ1-5; D perhaps matches TRBD1 (5 bases). The length of the CDR3 is 15 residues. Germline CDR1 is SGHVS and CDR2 is FQNEAQ. The germline V and J ends were trimmed by 7 bases and 2 bases, with 15 bases remaining between them. CDR3 protein: CASTLSGAGNQPQHF. In DNA form, the CDR3 reads TGTGCCAGCACCCTTAGTGGGGCGGGCAATCAGCCCCAGCATTTT.

This chain connects TRBV5-1 to TRBJ1-2; a possible D gene is TRBD1 (5 bases). Germline lookup yields CDR1 SGHRS and CDR2 YFSETQ. The CDR3 is 15 amino acids. Trimming cost V 0 bases and J 4 bases, with 13 bases left between them. The CDR3 protein is CASSLGVGVPYGYTF. In DNA form, the CDR3 reads TGCGCCAGCAGCTTGGGGGTAGGGGTGCCCTATGGCTACACCTTC.

The gene calls are TRBV19 and TRBJ2-5; 7 nucleotides line up with TRBD2. The V and J ends lost 6 bases and 3 bases, in that order; junction bases with no gene match: 13. The CDR3 covers 16 residues. CDR1 and CDR2 from the germline V gene are LNHDA and SQIVND (reference sequence). CDR3 nucleotides: TGTGCCAGTAGAGGAAATTATCGGGGGGTCAAAGAGACCCAGTACTTC. Translated, it gives CASRGNYRGVKETQYF.

The count of this clone is one. V and J are TRBV18 and TRBJ1-4, with D unresolved. The ends were cut back, 10 bases at V and 1 base at J, with 10 bases in the middle. Germline lookup yields CDR1 KGHSH and CDR2 LQKENI. The CDR3 covers 13 residues. The CDR3 loop reads CATSTGTNEKLFF. The CDR3 nucleotides are TGTGCCACCTCGACGGGAACTAATGAAAAACTGTTTTTT.

This clone was counted a single time. This sequence joins TRBV19 and TRBJ1-2; TRBD1 matches at 9 bases. Looked up from germline, CDR1 is LNHDA and CDR2 is SQIVND (reference sequence). J lost 2 bases, V lost 7 bases, and 5 bases had no gene match. CDR3 length: 14 residues. CDR3 protein: CASMPGQGNYGYTF. The CDR3 region has the DNA TGTGCCAGTATGCCGGGACAGGGAAACTATGGCTACACCTTC. Complete variable domain (other parts from reference TRBV19 and TRBJ1-2): DGGITQSPKYLFRKEGQNVTLSCEQNLNHDAMYWYRQDPGQGLRLIYYSQIVNDFQKGDIAEGYSVSREKKESFPLTVTSAQKNPTAFYLCASMPGQGNYGYTFGSGTRLTVV.

This rearrangement joins TRBV6-5 to TRBJ1-1; D is uncertain. The CDR3 runs to 13 residues. V lost 8 bases and J 1 base, leaving 11 bases between the germline ends. Germline V lookup: CDR1 MNHEY, CDR2 SVGAGI. CDR3 residues: CASADRRNTEAFF. The CDR3 DNA reads TGTGCCAGCGCGGATCGGCGGAACACTGAAGCTTTCTTT.

The DNA of the CDR3 is TGTGCCTGGACCACAGGGGGGGTAGCTAACTATGGCTACACCTTC. Translated, it gives CAWTTGGVANYGYTF. The V call is TRBV30, the J call TRBJ1-2, with TRBD1 identical over 8 bases. The J segment lost 0 bases and the V segment lost 4 bases, leaving 7 bases of the junction unmatched. The CDR3 runs 15 residues. From germline, CDR1 is GTSNPN and CDR2 SVGIG (reference sequence).

The chain carries TRBV13 and TRBJ1-3; TRBD1 might be the D (6 bases). Germline CDR1 is PRHDT and CDR2 is FYEKMQ (reference sequence). This CDR3 spans 16 amino acids. Trimming took off 5 bases at V and 0 bases at J, with 14 bases between the two ends. The CDR3 region has the DNA TGTGCCAGCAGCCGACGACAGGTACTCTCTGGAAACACCATATATTTT. Its translation: CASSRRQVLSGNTIYF.

V gene TRBV30 combines with J gene TRBJ1-5; possible D gene TRBD1, 5 bases. This CDR3 spans 12 amino acids. Germline CDR1 is GTSNPN and CDR2 is SVGIG (reference sequence). Trimming shortened V by 2 bases and J by 7 bases, and 9 bases separated the two germline ends. As DNA, the CDR3 is TGTGCCTGGAGTCCCCAGGGACAGCCCCAGCATTTT. It translates to CAWSPQGQPQHF.

The chain has TRBV7-8 and TRBJ1-5; tentatively, D is TRBD1 (5 bases). Per the germline V gene, CDR1 is SGHVS and CDR2 is FQNEAQ. There are 15 residues in the CDR3. V was trimmed by 0 bases and J by 4 bases, leaving 10 bases between them. The DNA of the CDR3 is TGTGCCAGCAGCTTAGCGGGGGGTATAAATCAGCCCCAGCATTTT. Translated: CASSLAGGINQPQHF.

The chain recombines TRBV6-6 with TRBJ2-7; D ambiguous. The CDR3 extends over 15 amino acids. With 0 bases removed from V and 2 bases from J, the gap between germline ends came to 11 bases. Germline CDR1 and CDR2: MNHNY and SVGAGI (reference sequence). The CDR3 reads CASSYSGEPTYEQYF. CDR3 coding DNA: TGTGCCAGCAGTTACTCGGGCGAGCCGACCTACGAGCAGTACTTC.

The chain uses TRBV14 and TRBJ2-7; 8 bases line up with TRBD1. V gave up 6 bases and J gave up 7 bases; unmatched junction bases: 8. CDR1 SGHDN and CDR2 FVKESK come from the germline V gene. CDR3 length: 13 amino acids. The CDR3 bases are TGTGCCAGCAGACCCGACAGGGGTCAGGAGCAGTACTTC. Translating it yields CASRPDRGQEQYF.

This clone was counted only a few times. The chain combines TRBV11-2 with TRBJ1-3; D might be TRBD1 (5 bases). The CDR3 length is 16 residues. Germline values: CDR1 SGHAT, CDR2 FQNNGV. Trimming took off 5 bases at V and 2 bases at J, with 16 bases between the two ends. CDR3 amino acids: CASSRDPGAAGNTIYF. CDR3 DNA: TGTGCCAGCAGCCGAGACCCTGGGGCGGCTGGAAACACCATATATTTT.

The gene calls are TRBV18 and TRBJ1-2, with 12 positions matching TRBD1. The junction had 15 bases not matched to a gene; V was cut back by 5 bases and J by 8 bases. CDR1 and CDR2 (germline): KGHSH, LQKENI. This CDR3 has 17 amino acids. CDR3 coding DNA: TGTGCCAGCTCATCAAGTCCGGAGGGACAGGGGGCACTCGGCTACACCTTC. It codes for CASSSSPEGQGALGYTF.

The V call is TRBV28, the J call TRBJ1-1; 9 bases are a match to TRBD1. This CDR3 has 15 amino acids. From germline, CDR1 is MDHEN and CDR2 SYDVKM. J lost 8 bases, V lost 2 bases, and 9 bases had no gene match. Written as DNA, the CDR3 is TGTGCCAGCAGTTTAAGGGACAGGGCCCGTATAGAAGCTTTCTTT. Amino acid sequence: CASSLRDRARIEAFF. The entire variable domain, with the rest obtained from reference TRBV28 and TRBJ1-1, is as follows: DVKVTQSSRYLVKRTGEKVFLECVQDMDHENMFWYRQDPGLGLRLIYFSYDVKMKEKGDIPEGYSVSREKKERFSLILESASTNQTSMYLCASSLRDRARIEAFFGQGTRLTVV.

The chain uses TRBV19 and TRBJ2-1, with D perhaps matching TRBD1 (6 bases). Looked up from germline, CDR1 is LNHDA and CDR2 is SQIVND (reference sequence). V shed 10 bases and J shed 0 bases, with 16 bases lying between them. The CDR3 length is 15 residues. In DNA, the CDR3 is TGTGCCACCATACCCGGGACAAACTCCTACAATGAGCAGTTCTTC. The encoded protein is CATIPGTNSYNEQFF.

In its sample, this clone was seen once. The chain is built from TRBV23-1 and TRBJ1-1, with TRBD1 identical over 8 bases. TRBV23-1 is assigned to the ORF class and has an uncertain function. The CDR3 runs to 14 residues. In DNA form, the CDR3 reads TGCCCAAAAAACTGTCAACCAGGGGGCCCTGAAGCTTTCTTT. Protein sequence: CPKNCQPGGPEAFF.

The chain uses TRBV11-3 and TRBJ1-1; D is unresolved. V was trimmed by 7 bases and J by 3 bases, leaving 18 bases between them. The CDR3 is made up of 15 amino acids. The germline V gene encodes CDR1 SGHNT and CDR2 YENEEA. Written as DNA, the CDR3 is TGTGCCAGCACTCCCCGGCGAGCGGCACACACTGAAGCTTTCTTT. Translating it yields CASTPRRAAHTEAFF.

This chain connects TRBV10-2 to TRBJ2-7; 8 bases align to TRBD2. Germline V gene sequence: CDR1 WSHSY, CDR2 SAAADI. This CDR3 has 15 residues. V trimming: 3 bases; J trimming: 2 bases; junction bases outside the gene matches: 6. Here the CDR3 reads CASSDIGGGPYEQYF. CDR3 nucleotide sequence: TGCGCCAGCAGTGATATCGGGGGGGGCCCCTACGAGCAGTACTTC.

The chain has TRBV11-2 and TRBJ1-1; 8 nucleotides line up with TRBD1. The ends lost 5 bases at V and 0 bases at J; junction bases unmatched: 5. The CDR3 loop spans 15 amino acids. CDR1 is SGHAT, CDR2 FQNNGV, per germline. CDR3 sequence reads: CASSPQQGVNTEAFF. CDR3 nucleotides: TGTGCCAGCAGCCCACAACAGGGGGTGAACACTGAAGCTTTCTTT.

This rearrangement joins TRBV5-1 to TRBJ1-2, with TRBD1 identical over 8 bases. This CDR3 region has 18 residues. The germline V gene has CDR1 SGHRS and CDR2 YFSETQ. V lost 0 bases, J lost 4 bases, and 14 bases stayed unmatched. As DNA, the CDR3 is TGCGCCAGCAGCTTGGATAGGACAGGGACCCCTTTCCTCTATGGCTACACCTTC. Its protein product is CASSLDRTGTPFLYGYTF.

The J gene is TRBJ1-1, the V gene TRBV19; D remains ambiguous. Germline-derived CDR1 and CDR2 are LNHDA and SQIVND (reference sequence). The CDR3 consists of 11 residues. Trimming removed 6 bases from V and 7 bases from J, with 9 bases in between. CDR3 DNA: TGTGCCAGTAGGGGCGAGCTTGAAGCTTTCTTT. It yields the protein CASRGELEAFF.

The V call is TRBV30, the J call TRBJ2-1; 7 bases fit TRBD2. With 4 bases clipped from V and 8 bases from J, the junction kept 11 bases outside the gene matches. Germline-derived CDR1 and CDR2 are GTSNPN and SVGIG (reference sequence). The CDR3 is 14 amino acids. The CDR3 reads CAWTRTRVLDEQFF. CDR3 DNA: TGTGCCTGGACCCGGACTAGGGTGTTGGATGAGCAGTTCTTC. Based on the CDR3 plus reference TRBV30 and TRBJ2-1, the full variable domain is SQTIHQWPATLVQPVGSPLSLECTVEGTSNPNLYWYRQAAGRGLQLLFYSVGIGQISSEVPQNLSASRPQDRQFILSSKKLLLSDSGFYLCAWTRTRVLDEQFFGPGTRLTVL.